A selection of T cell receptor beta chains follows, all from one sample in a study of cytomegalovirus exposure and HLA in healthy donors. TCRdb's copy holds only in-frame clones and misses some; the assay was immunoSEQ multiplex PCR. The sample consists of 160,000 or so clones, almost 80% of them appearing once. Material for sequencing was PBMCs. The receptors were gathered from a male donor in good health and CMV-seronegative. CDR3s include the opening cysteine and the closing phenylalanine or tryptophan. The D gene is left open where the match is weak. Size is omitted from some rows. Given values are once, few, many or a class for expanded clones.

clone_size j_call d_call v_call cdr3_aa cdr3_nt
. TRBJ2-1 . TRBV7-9 CASSHGESSYNEQFF TGTGCCAGCAGCCACGGGGAGAGCTCCTACAATGAGCAGTTCTTC
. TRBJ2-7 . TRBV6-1 CASSEIPGEGEQYF TGTGCCAGCAGTGAAATCCCAGGGGAAGGCGAGCAGTACTTC
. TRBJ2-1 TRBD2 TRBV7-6 CASRRGSGGLNYNEQFF TGTGCCAGCCGGCGGGGTAGCGGGGGCCTAAACTACAATGAGCAGTTCTTC
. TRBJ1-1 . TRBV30 CALRGGRYTEAFF TGTGCCCTCCGCGGGGGAAGGTACACTGAAGCTTTCTTT
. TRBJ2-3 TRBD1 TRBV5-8 CASSFSGTGHPDTQYF TGTGCCAGCAGTTTTTCCGGGACAGGCCACCCAGATACGCAGTATTTT
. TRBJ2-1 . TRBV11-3 CASSLSPSSYNEQFF TGTGCCAGCAGCTTATCCCCGAGCTCCTACAATGAGCAGTTCTTC
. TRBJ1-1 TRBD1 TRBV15 CATSDDRGWTEAFF TGTGCCACCAGCGACGACAGGGGATGGACTGAAGCTTTCTTT
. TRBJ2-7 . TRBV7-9 CASSPLWPSASSYEQYF TGTGCCAGCAGCCCACTGTGGCCTAGCGCAAGCTCCTACGAGCAGTACTTC
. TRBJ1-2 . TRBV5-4 CASSFQGDYGYTF TGTGCCAGCAGCTTTCAGGGCGACTATGGCTACACCTTC
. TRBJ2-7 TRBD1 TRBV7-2 CASSFASGGPYEQYF TGTGCCAGCAGCTTCGCGTCAGGGGGCCCCTACGAGCAGTACTTC
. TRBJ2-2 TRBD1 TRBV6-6 CASRPGTGGFGELFF TGTGCCAGCAGACCCGGGACAGGTGGTTTCGGGGAGCTGTTTTTT
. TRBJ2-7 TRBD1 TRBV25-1 CASSDAQGAFNEQYF TGTGCCAGCAGTGATGCCCAGGGGGCGTTTAACGAGCAGTACTTC
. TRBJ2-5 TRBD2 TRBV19 CASRGLAEQETQYF TGTGCCAGTAGGGGACTAGCGGAACAAGAGACCCAGTACTTC
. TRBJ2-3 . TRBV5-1 CASSLGAGNTDTQYF TGCGCCAGCAGCTTGGGGGCCGGGAACACAGATACGCAGTATTTT
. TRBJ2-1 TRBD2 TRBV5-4 CASSSSGSSYNEQFF TGTGCCAGCAGCTCTAGCGGGAGCTCCTACAATGAGCAGTTCTTC
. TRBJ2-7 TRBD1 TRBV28 CASNLQGWYEQYF TGTGCCAGCAATTTACAGGGGTGGTACGAGCAGTACTTC
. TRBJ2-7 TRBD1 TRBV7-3 CASKQGVGDEQYF TGTGCCAGCAAGCAGGGGGTAGGCGACGAGCAGTACTTC
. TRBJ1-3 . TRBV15 CATSPYRTSGNTIYF TGTGCCACCAGCCCCTACAGGACCTCTGGAAACACCATATATTTT
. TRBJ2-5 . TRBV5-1 CASSSGGAGGQETQYF TGCGCCAGCAGCTCGGGAGGGGCAGGGGGTCAAGAGACCCAGTACTTC
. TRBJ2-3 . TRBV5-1 CASRAEGSTQYF TGCGCCAGCAGGGCGGAGGGAAGTACGCAGTATTTT
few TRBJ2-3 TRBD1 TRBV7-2 CASSSTGVKTDTQYF TGTGCCAGCAGCTCAACAGGGGTGAAGACAGATACGCAGTATTTT
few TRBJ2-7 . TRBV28 CASSLPAIYEQYF TGTGCCAGCAGTTTACCTGCGATTTACGAGCAGTACTTC
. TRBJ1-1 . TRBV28 CASSFTGYTEAFF TGTGCCAGCAGCTTTACAGGGTACACTGAAGCTTTCTTT
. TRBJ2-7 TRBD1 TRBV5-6 CASSFGTGGNEQYF TGTGCCAGCAGCTTCGGGACAGGTGGTAACGAGCAGTACTTC
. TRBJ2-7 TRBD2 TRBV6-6 CASTDREGYEQYF TGTGCCAGCACCGACCGGGAGGGTTACGAGCAGTACTTC
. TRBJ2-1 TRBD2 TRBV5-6 CASSEGTRHEQFF TGTGCCAGCAGCGAGGGGACTAGACATGAGCAGTTCTTC
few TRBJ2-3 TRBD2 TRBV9 CASSEREGRLADTQYF TGTGCCAGCAGCGAGCGGGAGGGCCGTTTGGCAGATACGCAGTATTTT
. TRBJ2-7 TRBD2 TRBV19 CASSRASGGLEQYF TGTGCCAGTAGTCGGGCTAGCGGGGGCCTCGAGCAGTACTTC
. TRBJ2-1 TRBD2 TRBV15 CATSRETSGRSGNEQFF TGTGCCACCAGCAGGGAGACTAGCGGGAGATCTGGCAATGAGCAGTTCTTC
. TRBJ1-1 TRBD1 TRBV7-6 CASSLRQGGGNTEAFF TGTGCCAGCAGCTTAAGACAGGGTGGGGGAAACACTGAAGCTTTCTTT
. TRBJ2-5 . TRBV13 CASSPVGASTQYF TGTGCCAGCAGCCCAGTAGGGGCGTCGACCCAGTACTTC
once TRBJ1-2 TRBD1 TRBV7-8 CASSPRITDRERSHGYTF TGTGCCAGCAGCCCGCGGATTACTGACAGGGAGAGGAGTCATGGCTACACCTTC
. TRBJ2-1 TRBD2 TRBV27 CASSEKRERAEQFF TGTGCCAGCAGTGAAAAGCGGGAGCGGGCTGAGCAGTTCTTC
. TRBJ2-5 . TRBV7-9 CASSLNRAGETQYF TGTGCCAGCAGCTTAAACAGGGCCGGAGAGACCCAGTACTTC
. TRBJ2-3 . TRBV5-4 CASSSRSGVTDTQYF TGTGCCAGCAGCTCGCGGTCCGGCGTGACAGATACGCAGTATTTT
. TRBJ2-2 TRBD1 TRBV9 CASSLVRDSNTGELFF TGTGCCAGCAGCCTAGTAAGGGACAGTAACACCGGGGAGCTGTTTTTT
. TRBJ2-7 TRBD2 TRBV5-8 CASSLGFAGARYEQYF TGTGCCAGCAGCTTGGGGTTCGCGGGAGCTCGGTACGAGCAGTACTTC
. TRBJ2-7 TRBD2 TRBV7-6 CASSFGRYYEQYF TGTGCCAGCAGCTTCGGGAGGTACTACGAGCAGTACTTC
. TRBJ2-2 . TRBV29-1 CSVAVPNTGELFF TGCAGCGTTGCTGTTCCTAACACCGGGGAGCTGTTTTTT
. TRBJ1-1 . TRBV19 CASNRRRDFGTEAFF TGTGCCAGTAACAGACGGAGGGATTTTGGCACTGAAGCTTTCTTT
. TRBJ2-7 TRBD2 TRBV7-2 CASSPPYGGGRTHEQYF TGTGCCAGCAGCCCGCCGTATGGGGGCGGGAGGACCCACGAGCAGTACTTC
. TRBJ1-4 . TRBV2 CASSGFGGILTNEKLFF TGTGCCAGCAGTGGATTTGGGGGGATATTAACTAATGAAAAACTGTTTTTT
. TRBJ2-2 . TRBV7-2 CASSSPGGVGELFF TGTGCCAGCAGCTCGCCCGGGGGAGTCGGGGAGCTGTTTTTT
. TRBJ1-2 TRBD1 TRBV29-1 CSSWEGGAKGYTF TGCAGCTCCTGGGAAGGGGGCGCGAAGGGCTACACCTTC
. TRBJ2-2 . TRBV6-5 CASRAGQNTGELFF TGTGCCAGCAGAGCCGGACAGAACACCGGGGAGCTGTTTTTT
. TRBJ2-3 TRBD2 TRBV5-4 CASSRDLAGATDTQYF TGTGCCAGCAGCCGCGATTTAGCGGGGGCCACAGATACGCAGTATTTT
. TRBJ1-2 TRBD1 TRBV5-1 CASSPRDSSNYGYTF TGCGCCAGCAGCCCGCGGGACAGCTCTAACTATGGCTACACCTTC
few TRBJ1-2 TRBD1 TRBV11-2 CASSLGQGWGYTF TGTGCCAGCAGCTTAGGACAGGGATGGGGCTACACCTTC
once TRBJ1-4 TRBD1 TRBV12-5 CASGSPRGQGTNEKLFF TGTGCTAGTGGTTCCCCAAGAGGACAGGGAACTAATGAAAAACTGTTTTTT
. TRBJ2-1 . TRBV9 CASSPGAQQRFF TGTGCCAGCAGCCCAGGGGCCCAACAAAGGTTCTTC
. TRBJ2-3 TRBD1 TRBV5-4 CASSGILGQLTDTQYF TGTGCCAGCAGCGGAATCCTGGGACAGCTAACAGATACGCAGTATTTT
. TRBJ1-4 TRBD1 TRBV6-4 CASSGVRGQTNEKLFF TGTGCCAGCAGTGGCGTCAGGGGGCAAACTAATGAAAAACTGTTTTTT